Listed here is a single T cell receptor beta chain. This sequence may be a read error, since a much larger clone differs from it by one base. Distinct nucleotide sequences in the sample also encode this CDR3. This entry belongs to a study of blood T cell repertoires in COVID-19. Across the study: There were acute and convalescent COVID-19 samples, and they came from the United States, Italy and Spain. The analysed material was cDNA or gDNA that came from T cells, B-cell-depleted T cells, or PBMCs.

In the original analysis: Amplifying reference gene primers gave estimates of nucleated cell counts. Sequencing was performed with immunoSEQ multiplex PCR; in TCRdb, only in-frame clones are kept and a portion is missing. D and trimming come from the DNA, and the V and J calls and clone size come from that table. Here the sample spans a few hundred thousand clones, under 90% being singletons. Per germline, CDR1 MNHNY and CDR2 SVGAGI (reference sequence). The CDR3 runs 19 residues. This rearrangement joins TRBV6-6 to TRBJ1-4, with 11 positions matching TRBD1. This clonotype was obtained from a woman aged 18-29 years with acute or convalescent COVID-19. Sequencing was done on a sample of peripheral blood. CDR3 sequence reads: CASSRTGQGGFGANEKLFF. The CDR3 coding sequence is TGTGCTAGCAGCCGAACGGGACAGGGGGGCTTTGGGGCTAATGAAAAACTGTTTTTT.